This T cell receptor beta chain was recorded in a study of shared clonotypes between healthy human individuals. Method: immunoSEQ multiplex PCR; TCRdb's copy keeps in-frame clones and lacks some. The sample has hundreds of thousands of clones; roughly 70% are singletons. A remark on this clone: Antigen specificity is unknown.

Germline V gene lookup returns CDR1 MNHNS and CDR2 SASEGT. Trimming shortened V by 4 bases and J by 2 bases, and 9 bases separated the two germline ends. CDR3 size: 15 residues. Notes on the study in general: Around 4.7% was the fraction of naive CD4 clonotypes found shared across four donors.

Sequencing was carried out using memory CD4+ T cells sorted from blood. Described subset: CD45RA-negative fraction. The receptor was isolated from a woman aged 25 to 45 in good health. V and J are TRBV6-1 and TRBJ2-6; D remains unclear. CDR3: CASSGKKAGANVLTF. Here the CDR3 DNA reads TGTGCCAGCAGTGGAAAGAAGGCTGGGGCCAACGTCCTGACTTTC.